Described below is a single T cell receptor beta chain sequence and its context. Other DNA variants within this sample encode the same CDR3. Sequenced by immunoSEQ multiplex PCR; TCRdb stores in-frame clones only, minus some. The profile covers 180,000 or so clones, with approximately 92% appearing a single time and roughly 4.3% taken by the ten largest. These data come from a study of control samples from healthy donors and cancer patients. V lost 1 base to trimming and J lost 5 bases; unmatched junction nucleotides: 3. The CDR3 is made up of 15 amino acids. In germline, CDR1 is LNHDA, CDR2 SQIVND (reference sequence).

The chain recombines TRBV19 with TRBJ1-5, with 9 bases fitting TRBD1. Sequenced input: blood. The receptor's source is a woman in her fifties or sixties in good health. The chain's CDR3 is CASSIVRTGDQPQHF. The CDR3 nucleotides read TGTGCCAGTAGTATAGTCCGGACAGGGGATCAGCCCCAGCATTTT. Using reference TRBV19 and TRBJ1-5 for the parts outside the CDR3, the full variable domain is DGGITQSPKYLFRKEGQNVTLSCEQNLNHDAMYWYRQDPGQGLRLIYYSQIVNDFQKGDIAEGYSVSREKKESFPLTVTSAQKNPTAFYLCASSIVRTGDQPQHFGDGTRLSIL.